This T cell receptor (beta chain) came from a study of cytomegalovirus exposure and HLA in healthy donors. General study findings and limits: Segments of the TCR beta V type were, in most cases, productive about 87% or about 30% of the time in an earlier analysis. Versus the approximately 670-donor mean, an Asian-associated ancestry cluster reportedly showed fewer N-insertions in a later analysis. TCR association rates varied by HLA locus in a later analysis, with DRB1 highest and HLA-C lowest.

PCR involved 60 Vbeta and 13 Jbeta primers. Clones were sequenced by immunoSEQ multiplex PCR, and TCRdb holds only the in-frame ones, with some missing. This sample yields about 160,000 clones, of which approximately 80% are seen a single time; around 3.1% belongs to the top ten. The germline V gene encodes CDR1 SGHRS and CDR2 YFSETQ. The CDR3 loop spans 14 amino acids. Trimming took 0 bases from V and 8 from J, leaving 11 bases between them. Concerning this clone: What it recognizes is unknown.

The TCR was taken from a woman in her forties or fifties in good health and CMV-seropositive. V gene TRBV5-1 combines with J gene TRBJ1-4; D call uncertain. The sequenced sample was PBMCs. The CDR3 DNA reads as TGCGCCAGCAGCTTGGACCCGGGGTCGGAAAAACTGTTTTTT. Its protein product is CASSLDPGSEKLFF.